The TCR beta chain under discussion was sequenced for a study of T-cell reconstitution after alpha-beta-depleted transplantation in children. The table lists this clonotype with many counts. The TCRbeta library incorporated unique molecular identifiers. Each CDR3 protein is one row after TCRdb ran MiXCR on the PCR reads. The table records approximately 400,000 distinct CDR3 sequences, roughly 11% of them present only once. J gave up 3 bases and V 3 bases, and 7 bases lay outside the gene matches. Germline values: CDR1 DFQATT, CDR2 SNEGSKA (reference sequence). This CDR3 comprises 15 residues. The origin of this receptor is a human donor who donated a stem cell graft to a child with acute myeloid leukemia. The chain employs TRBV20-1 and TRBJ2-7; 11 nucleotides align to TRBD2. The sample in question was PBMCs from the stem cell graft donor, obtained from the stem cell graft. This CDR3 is CSARDSGREGYEQYF. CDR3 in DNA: TGCAGTGCTAGGGATAGCGGGAGGGAGGGCTACGAGCAGTACTTC.